This T cell receptor (beta chain) was recorded in a study of T cell repertoires in cytomegalovirus infection. Study-wide points: HLA-C-restricted CMV-specific TCR beta clonotypes were dominant in the ex vivo response.

TCRdb re-called the reads through MiXCR, storing one row per CDR3 protein. The data show a few hundred thousand distinct CDR3 sequences, around two fifths seen once. As for this clonotype: Antigen: not known.

Trimming took off 5 bases at V and 10 bases at J, with 12 bases between the two ends. Per germline, CDR1 SGHTA and CDR2 FQGNSA. This CDR3 contains 12 residues. The rearrangement uses TRBV7-2 and TRBJ2-1; no reliable D call. This receptor was obtained from a human donor in good health (CMV status not recorded). Some clones in this sample may be carry-over from other donors' samples. The sample here was cultured PBMCs, taken from culture after CMV antigen stimulation. CDR3 coding DNA: TGTGCCAGCAGCCGTAACCGAGACGAGCAGTTCTTC. It encodes CASSRNRDEQFF.